These 5 T cell receptor beta chains were sequenced from one sample in a study of T cell responses to AZD1222 COVID-19 vaccine. The protocol was immunoSEQ multiplex PCR, while the TCRdb copy is restricted to in-frame clones and leaves out a portion. The table records 110,000 to 150,000 clones, around 93% of them present only once. The starting material was peripheral blood, obtained 28 days after the second AZD1222 dose. All receptors come from an adult who received the AZD1222 COVID-19 vaccine.

This chain connects TRBV19 to TRBJ1-5; weak D call: TRBD1 (5 bases). The germline V and J ends were trimmed by 7 bases and 6 bases, with 13 bases remaining between them. CDR3 length equals 13 residues. Germline CDR1 reads LNHDA; CDR2 reads SQIVND (reference sequence). Written as DNA, the CDR3 is TGTGCCAGTATTGGGGGGGTGAGTCAGCCCCAGCATTTT. Translation: CASIGGVSQPQHF.

This sequence joins TRBV28 and TRBJ2-2; D possibly matches TRBD1 or TRBD2 (5 bases each). This CDR3 contains 16 residues. Between the trimmed V and J ends, which lost 5 bases and 4 bases, there was a span of 17 bases. Per germline, CDR1 MDHEN and CDR2 SYDVKM. This chain's CDR3 is CASSPVPGRGTGELFF. DNA of the CDR3: TGTGCCAGCAGTCCGGTACCGGGACGCGGCACCGGGGAGCTGTTTTTT. The full variable domain, its missing parts supplied by reference TRBV28 and TRBJ2-2, is DVKVTQSSRYLVKRTGEKVFLECVQDMDHENMFWYRQDPGLGLRLIYFSYDVKMKEKGDIPEGYSVSREKKERFSLILESASTNQTSMYLCASSPVPGRGTGELFFGEGSRLTVL.

This clone was observed a single time. The chain joins TRBV28 to TRBJ1-2; possible D gene TRBD1, 5 bases. Trimming stripped 6 bases from V and 6 bases from J, with 14 bases between. The CDR3 has 13 amino acids. Germline CDR1 is MDHEN and CDR2 is SYDVKM. The chain's CDR3 is CASSPGLTNGYTF. The CDR3 bases are TGTGCCAGCAGCCCGGGACTAACAAATGGCTACACCTTC.

The J gene is TRBJ2-1, the V gene TRBV19; 7 bases match TRBD1. Trimming removed 6 bases from V and 6 bases from J; junction bases left unmatched: 14. Germline CDR1 is LNHDA and CDR2 is SQIVND (reference sequence). The CDR3 is 16 residues long. The CDR3 nucleotides are TGTGCCAGTAGGTCTCAGGGGGAAGGGGTTCGCAATGAGCAGTTCTTC. It yields the protein CASRSQGEGVRNEQFF. Complete variable domain (other parts from reference TRBV19 and TRBJ2-1): DGGITQSPKYLFRKEGQNVTLSCEQNLNHDAMYWYRQDPGQGLRLIYYSQIVNDFQKGDIAEGYSVSREKKESFPLTVTSAQKNPTAFYLCASRSQGEGVRNEQFFGPGTRLTVL.

This rearrangement joins TRBV10-3 to TRBJ1-4, with D perhaps matching TRBD1 (6 bases). Germline CDR1 ENHRY, CDR2 SYGVKD. V lost 2 bases and J lost 1, with 11 bases in between. The CDR3 extends over 16 amino acids. CDR3 in DNA: TGTGCCATCAGTGAGAGGGGGGGCCAAACTAATGAAAAACTGTTTTTT. Protein product: CAISERGGQTNEKLFF.